These 32 T cell receptor beta chains share one sample of origin, sequenced in a study of identical twins. MiXCR, run by TCRdb on the 5' RACE reads, gives a single entry per CDR3 protein. Among approximately 500,000 distinct CDR3 sequences listed, approximately 24% were seen once. The data also belong to a second study, concerning T cells expressing NK-cell markers.

Sequenced input: CD4+ T cells sorted from blood. The receptors were gathered from a woman between 18 and 30 years old in good health.

The chain joins TRBV5-1 to TRBJ2-2, with 8 nucleotides matching TRBD1. The CDR3 length is 16 residues. Per the germline V gene, CDR1 is SGHRS and CDR2 is YFSETQ. The V and J ends lost 3 bases and 4 bases, in that order; junction bases with no gene match: 8. CDR3 sequence: CASSSDRGGRTGELFF. CDR3 bases: TGCGCCAGCAGCTCCGACAGGGGAGGTCGCACCGGGGAGCTGTTTTTT.

The chain has TRBV12-5 and TRBJ2-7; D uncertain. V was cut by 6 bases and J by 7 bases, with 13 bases left in between. Germline CDR1 reads LGHNT; CDR2 reads FRNRAP. The CDR3 spans 12 residues. CDR3 coding DNA: TGTGCTAGTGGACACGGTTCCGGGGAGCAGTACTTC. Translation gives CASGHGSGEQYF.

In this sample, this clonotype turned up a few times. This rearrangement joins TRBV6-5 to TRBJ2-7; 9 bases align to TRBD2. The CDR3 consists of 17 residues. The V segment lost 0 bases and the J segment 4 bases; nucleotides outside the gene matches: 10. Germline CDR1 and CDR2: MNHEY and SVGAGI. CDR3 DNA: TGTGCCAGCAGTTACTCGCGGGGGGGAAACTTTGGGTACGAGCAGTACTTC. This translates into CASSYSRGGNFGYEQYF.

This clonotype came up a few times. The genes are TRBV5-1 and TRBJ2-1, with 11 nucleotides matching TRBD2. Losses at the gene ends were 7 bases for V and 5 bases for J; bases not matched to a gene: 11. The germline V gene encodes CDR1 SGHRS and CDR2 YFSETQ. The CDR3 runs 16 residues. CDR3 DNA: TGCGCCAGCGGTTACGCGACTAGCGGGAATCACAATGAGCAGTTCTTC. Amino acid sequence: CASGYATSGNHNEQFF.

This clonotype was counted between two and nine times. The chain's CDR3 is CSAPGSTDTQYF. CDR3 in DNA: TGCAGTGCTCCAGGTTCCACAGATACGCAGTATTTT. This chain joins TRBV20-1 and TRBJ2-3; D remains ambiguous. Germline CDR1 and CDR2: DFQATT and SNEGSKA (reference sequence). V was clipped by 5 bases and J by 2 bases, with 8 bases between them. The CDR3 totals 12 residues.

The chain employs TRBV5-6 and TRBJ2-2; no definite D call. The CDR3 covers 14 residues. Trimming took 1 base from V and 7 from J, leaving 11 bases between them. Germline CDR1 reads SGHDT; CDR2 reads YYEEEE. The CDR3 DNA sequence: TGTGCCAGCAGCTTGATAGGGATGATCGGGGAGCTGTTTTTT. Its translation: CASSLIGMIGELFF.

J is TRBJ2-3 and V is TRBV29-1; 7 bases map to TRBD2. V shed 6 bases, J shed 1 base, and the junction held 7 bases outside the gene matches. The CDR3 is 14 amino acids. Looked up from germline, CDR1 is SQVTM and CDR2 is ANQGSEA. The DNA of the CDR3 is TGCAGCGTGGACCGGGGGGAGGGCACAGATACGCAGTATTTT. It codes for CSVDRGEGTDTQYF.

This clonotype was picked up a small number of times. The chain employs TRBV5-1 and TRBJ2-3; D unclear. This CDR3 has 12 residues. Per germline, CDR1 SGHRS and CDR2 YFSETQ. Deletions cut 3 bases from V and 2 bases from J, with 4 bases between. In DNA, the CDR3 is TGCGCCAGCAGCTACAACACAGATACGCAGTATTTT. Translated: CASSYNTDTQYF.

This clonotype was recorded a few times. V usage is TRBV6-6 and J usage is TRBJ2-1; D not resolved. The germline gives CDR1 MNHNY, CDR2 SVGAGI (reference sequence). V was cut by 5 bases and J by 11 bases, with 13 bases left in between. This CDR3 spans 12 amino acids. CDR3 bases: TGTGCCAGCAGTCGTCGATCGGATCAGCAGTTCTTC. Translating gives CASSRRSDQQFF.

The J gene is TRBJ2-5, the V gene TRBV20-1; a possible D gene is TRBD1 (6 bases). V was clipped by 1 base and J by 5 bases, with 11 bases between them. CDR3 length: 13 residues. From germline, CDR1 is DFQATT and CDR2 SNEGSKA (reference sequence). The CDR3 DNA reads TGCAGTGCTAGAGTCAGGGGACCCGAGACCCAGTACTTC. Translation: CSARVRGPETQYF.

This clonotype was seen only a few times. The chain joins TRBV24-1 to TRBJ2-1, with 9 bases lining up with TRBD1. In germline, CDR1 is KGHDR, CDR2 SFDVKD. This CDR3 contains 15 residues. V lost 3 bases to trimming and J lost 6 bases; unmatched junction nucleotides: 5. CDR3 DNA: TGTGCCACCAGTGATCCACAGGGGGCAGGCAATGAGCAGTTCTTC. Its protein product is CATSDPQGAGNEQFF.

This clonotype was counted only a few times. V and J are TRBV6-1 and TRBJ2-7; D not certain. Germline CDR1 MNHNS, CDR2 SASEGT. V lost 5 bases to trimming and J lost 0 bases, with 14 bases between them. CDR3 size: 15 residues. The CDR3 protein is CASSRPLLGSYEQYF. CDR3 sequence (DNA): TGTGCCAGCAGTAGGCCTCTTCTGGGCTCCTACGAGCAGTACTTC.

The V call is TRBV20-1, the J call TRBJ2-7; 11 nucleotides agree with TRBD1. Germline V gene data show CDR1 as DFQATT and CDR2 as SNEGSKA (reference sequence). The CDR3 covers 14 residues. J lost 0 bases, V lost 6 bases, and 4 bases had no gene match. CDR3 loop: CSAGQGAVSYEQYF. The CDR3 region has the DNA TGCAGTGCAGGACAGGGGGCTGTCTCCTACGAGCAGTACTTC.

This clonotype was seen only a few times. The chain uses TRBV2 and TRBJ2-7; no clear D gene. The CDR3 length is 13 residues. Germline CDR1 reads SNHLY; CDR2 reads FYNNEI. V lost 8 bases and J 3 bases, leaving 14 bases between the germline ends. The CDR3 region has the DNA TGTGCCAGCGAGTACCGACTCTACTACGAGCAGTACTTC. Encoded protein: CASEYRLYYEQYF.

The chain links TRBV20-1 to TRBJ2-3; no reliable D call. Germline V gene sequence: CDR1 DFQATT, CDR2 SNEGSKA (reference sequence). The V gene lost 0 bases and the J gene lost 1 base, with 17 bases spanning the gap. The CDR3 has 17 amino acids. The CDR3 reads CSARDLRRISGTDTQYF. For the CDR3, the DNA is TGCAGTGCTAGAGATCTACGTAGAATATCTGGCACAGATACGCAGTATTTT.

This clonotype is a singleton in its sample. J is TRBJ2-1 and V is TRBV6-2 or TRBV6-3; D is uncertain. Per germline, CDR1 MNHEY and CDR2 SVGEGT. V was clipped by 5 bases and J by 7 bases, with 15 bases between them. The CDR3 extends over 14 amino acids. CDR3 loop: CASSEITFGNEQFF. The CDR3 DNA sequence: TGTGCCAGCAGTGAGATTACGTTCGGAAATGAGCAGTTCTTC.

This sequence joins TRBV12-3 or TRBV12-4 and TRBJ1-1, with D unclear. The CDR3 is made up of 14 amino acids. V lost 5 bases and J 10 bases, leaving 20 bases between the germline ends. This chain's CDR3 is CASSPPTGRVRAFF. The CDR3, as DNA: TGTGCCAGCAGTCCCCCGACTGGGAGGGTTCGAGCTTTCTTT.

This clonotype was found a few times. This rearrangement joins TRBV18 to TRBJ1-5, with D possibly matching TRBD1 (6 bases). Germline V gives CDR1 KGHSH, CDR2 LQKENI. V shed 6 bases and J shed 6 bases, with 12 bases lying between them. CDR3 length: 13 amino acids. The CDR3 coding sequence is TGTGCCAGCTCCCAGCGGGGGCGTCAGCCCCAGCATTTT. It codes for CASSQRGRQPQHF.

This sequence joins TRBV6-5 and TRBJ2-4; 7 bases agree with TRBD1. The CDR3 is made up of 14 amino acids. V lost 4 bases, J lost 4 bases, and 4 bases stayed unmatched. The germline V gene encodes CDR1 MNHEY and CDR2 SVGAGI. The CDR3 region has the DNA TGTGCCAGCAGTTCCCGACAGGGTAAAAACATTCAGTACTTC. Translated, it gives CASSSRQGKNIQYF.

This clonotype came up a few times. The rearrangement links TRBV25-1 to TRBJ2-3; TRBD1 might be the D (6 bases). The CDR3 covers 18 residues. Germline V lookup: CDR1 MGHDK, CDR2 SYGVNS. V was pared by 0 bases and J by 2 bases, with 18 bases between. The CDR3 protein is CASSEYEEVRGSTDTQYF. The CDR3 DNA sequence: TGTGCCAGCAGTGAATACGAGGAGGTCAGGGGTTCCACAGATACGCAGTATTTT. Full variable domain (missing parts from reference TRBV25-1 and TRBJ2-3): EADIYQTPRYLVIGTGKKITLECSQTMGHDKMYWYQQDPGMELHLIHYSYGVNSTEKGDLSSESTVSRIRTEHFPLTLESARPSHTSQYLCASSEYEEVRGSTDTQYFGPGTRLTVL.

V and J are TRBV18 and TRBJ2-5, with 8 bases that match TRBD2. Germline V CDR1 and CDR2: KGHSH, LQKENI. With V trimmed by 4 bases and J by 4 bases, 2 bases remained unmatched. The CDR3 totals 13 residues. The CDR3 protein is CASSRSGGETQYF. DNA of the CDR3: TGTGCCAGCTCACGGAGCGGGGGAGAGACCCAGTACTTC.

The J gene is TRBJ2-1, the V gene TRBV18; 13 nucleotides agree with TRBD2. Trimming took 6 bases from V and 8 from J; bases not matched to a gene: 7. Germline CDR1 reads KGHSH; CDR2 reads LQKENI. The CDR3 loop spans 15 amino acids. This CDR3 reads CASSQLAGGGHEQFF. The CDR3 bases are TGTGCCAGCTCCCAACTAGCGGGAGGGGGCCATGAGCAGTTCTTC.

This clonotype was counted only a few times. This chain joins TRBV5-1 and TRBJ2-2; D call uncertain. The V end was cut by 4 bases, the J end by 5 bases, with 18 bases between. This CDR3 is built from 16 residues. Germline V gives CDR1 SGHRS, CDR2 YFSETQ. The CDR3 protein is CASSIFPGLGTGELFF. CDR3 in DNA: TGCGCCAGCAGCATATTCCCGGGCCTGGGAACCGGGGAGCTGTTTTTT.

The V gene is TRBV11-2, the J gene TRBJ2-2; possibly TRBD1 for D (6 bases). From germline, CDR1 is SGHAT and CDR2 FQNNGV. This CDR3 region has 16 residues. Trimming pared 5 bases from V and 7 bases from J, leaving 20 bases between. CDR3: CASSRKGGTNVGELFF. DNA for the CDR3: TGTGCCAGCAGCCGGAAAGGGGGAACGAATGTCGGGGAGCTGTTTTTT.

The chain joins TRBV25-1 to TRBJ1-6; 10 nucleotides line up with TRBD1. Trimming took 3 bases from V and 7 from J; bases not matched to a gene: 3. Germline lookup yields CDR1 MGHDK and CDR2 SYGVNS. The CDR3 contains 15 residues. CDR3 bases: TGTGCCAGCAGTGATAAGGGACAGGGGAATTCACCCCTCCACTTT. It encodes CASSDKGQGNSPLHF.

The genes are TRBV5-6 and TRBJ1-6; a weak D match, TRBD1 (5 bases). Trimming stripped 0 bases from V and 8 bases from J, with 9 bases between. The CDR3 is 14 residues long. Germline CDR1 reads SGHDT; CDR2 reads YYEEEE. In DNA, the CDR3 is TGTGCCAGCAGCTTGGCGGACAAGCATTCACCCCTCCACTTT. This encodes CASSLADKHSPLHF.

The rearrangement joins TRBV11-2 to TRBJ2-4, with 7 bases that match TRBD2. The CDR3 is 17 residues long. With V trimmed by 0 bases and J by 0 bases, 5 bases remained unmatched. Germline V CDR1 and CDR2: SGHAT, FQNNGV. The CDR3 sequence is CASSLEGRGIAKNIQYF. Here the CDR3 DNA reads TGTGCCAGCAGCTTAGAAGGGCGGGGGATAGCCAAAAACATTCAGTACTTC.

V is TRBV20-1 and J is TRBJ2-4; no reliable D call. Trimming removed 8 bases from V and 1 base from J, with 18 bases in between. The CDR3 totals 15 residues. Germline loops: CDR1 DFQATT, CDR2 SNEGSKA (reference sequence). Written as DNA, the CDR3 is TGCAGTCCTACAACCTTCTCCGGGGCCAAAAACATTCAGTACTTC. This encodes CSPTTFSGAKNIQYF.

This chain joins TRBV10-3 and TRBJ2-2, with a possible D match to TRBD1 (7 bases). The CDR3 runs to 16 residues. Germline CDR1 is ENHRY and CDR2 is SYGVKD. The ends were cut back, 2 bases at V and 1 base at J, with 11 bases in the middle. CDR3 coding DNA: TGTGCCATCAGTGAGGGGAGGACAGGGAACACCGGGGAGCTGTTTTTT. Protein product: CAISEGRTGNTGELFF.

For the CDR3, the DNA is TGTGCCTTCTGTTTATCACGTGAGGGAGGGACCCTCGTTGGCTACGAGCAGTACTTC. Residues: CAFCLSREGGTLVGYEQYF. This rearrangement joins TRBV6-7 to TRBJ2-7; 7 bases match TRBD2. TRBV6-7 is marked as an open reading frame, function uncertain. This CDR3 has 19 amino acids. V trimming: 11 bases; J trimming: 3 bases; junction bases outside the gene matches: 28.

The J gene is TRBJ1-1, the V gene TRBV6-2 or TRBV6-3; 7 positions match TRBD1. This CDR3 is built from 13 residues. Germline assignment: CDR1 MNHEY and CDR2 SVGEGT. J lost 9 bases, V lost 5 bases, and 9 bases had no gene match. The CDR3 DNA sequence: TGTGCCAGCAGTGGGGACAGAAGAGGCAAAGCTTTCTTT. This translates into CASSGDRRGKAFF.

The chain links TRBV6-2 or TRBV6-3 to TRBJ1-2; 7 bases fit TRBD1. This CDR3 spans 15 amino acids. Germline assignment: CDR1 MNHEY and CDR2 SVGEGT. V lost 6 bases to trimming and J lost 8 bases; unmatched junction nucleotides: 15. Here the CDR3 reads CASRTRGDSTFGYTF. DNA for the CDR3: TGTGCCAGCAGAACACGCGGGGACAGCACTTTCGGCTACACCTTC.